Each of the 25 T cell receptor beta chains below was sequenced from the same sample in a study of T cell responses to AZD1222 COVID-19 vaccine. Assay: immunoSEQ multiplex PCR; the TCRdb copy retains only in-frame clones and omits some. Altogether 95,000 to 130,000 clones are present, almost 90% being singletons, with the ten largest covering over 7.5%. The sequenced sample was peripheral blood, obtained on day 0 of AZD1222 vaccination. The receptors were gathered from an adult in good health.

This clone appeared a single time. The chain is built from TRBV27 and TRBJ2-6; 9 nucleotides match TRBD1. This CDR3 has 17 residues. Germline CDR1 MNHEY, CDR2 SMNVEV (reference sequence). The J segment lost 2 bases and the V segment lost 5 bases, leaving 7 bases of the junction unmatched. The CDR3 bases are TGTGCCAGCAGTCCCTTCCGGGACAGGGCTGGGGCCAACGTCCTGACTTTC. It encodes CASSPFRDRAGANVLTF.

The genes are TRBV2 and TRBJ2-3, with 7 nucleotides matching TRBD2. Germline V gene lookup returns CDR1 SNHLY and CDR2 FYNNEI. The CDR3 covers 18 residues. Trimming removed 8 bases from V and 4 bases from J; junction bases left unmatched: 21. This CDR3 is CASRGVRVGGSRADTQYF. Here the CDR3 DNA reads TGTGCCAGCCGCGGGGTCCGAGTGGGCGGGAGTAGGGCAGATACGCAGTATTTT.

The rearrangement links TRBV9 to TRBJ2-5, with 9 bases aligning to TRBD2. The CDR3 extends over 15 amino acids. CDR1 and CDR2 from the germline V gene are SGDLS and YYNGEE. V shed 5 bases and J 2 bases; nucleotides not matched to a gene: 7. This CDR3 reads CASSEISGGQETQYF. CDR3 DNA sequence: TGTGCCAGCAGTGAGATTAGCGGGGGTCAAGAGACCCAGTACTTC.

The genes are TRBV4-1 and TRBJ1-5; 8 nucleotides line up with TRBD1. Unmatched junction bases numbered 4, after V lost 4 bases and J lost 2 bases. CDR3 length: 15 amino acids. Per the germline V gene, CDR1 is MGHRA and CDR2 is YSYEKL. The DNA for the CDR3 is TGCGCCAGCAGCCTCGGGGACAGGCGCAATCAGCCCCAGCATTTT. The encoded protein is CASSLGDRRNQPQHF.

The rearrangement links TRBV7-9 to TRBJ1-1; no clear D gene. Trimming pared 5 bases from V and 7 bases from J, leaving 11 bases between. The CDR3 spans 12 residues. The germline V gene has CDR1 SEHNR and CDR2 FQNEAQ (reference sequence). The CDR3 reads CASSTKGVEAFF. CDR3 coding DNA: TGTGCCAGCAGCACTAAGGGAGTTGAAGCTTTCTTT. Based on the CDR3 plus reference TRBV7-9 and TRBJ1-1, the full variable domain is DTGVSQNPRHKITKRGQNVTFRCDPISEHNRLYWYRQTLGQGPEFLTYFQNEAQLEKSRLLSDRFSAERPKGSFSTLEIQRTEQGDSAMYLCASSTKGVEAFFGQGTRLTVV.

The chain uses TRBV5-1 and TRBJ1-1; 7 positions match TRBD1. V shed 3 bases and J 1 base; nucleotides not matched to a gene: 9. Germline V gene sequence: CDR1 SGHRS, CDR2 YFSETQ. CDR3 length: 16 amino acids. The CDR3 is CASSWGTVGPNTEAFF. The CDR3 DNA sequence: TGCGCCAGCAGCTGGGGGACAGTGGGACCGAACACTGAAGCTTTCTTT.

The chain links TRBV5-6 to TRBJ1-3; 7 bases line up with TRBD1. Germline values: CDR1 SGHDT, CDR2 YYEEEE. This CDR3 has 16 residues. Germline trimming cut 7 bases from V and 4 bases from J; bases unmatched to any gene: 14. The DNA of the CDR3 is TGTGCCAGCTTAGAAAACAGGGGAACCGTCGGAAACACCATATATTTT. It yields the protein CASLENRGTVGNTIYF.

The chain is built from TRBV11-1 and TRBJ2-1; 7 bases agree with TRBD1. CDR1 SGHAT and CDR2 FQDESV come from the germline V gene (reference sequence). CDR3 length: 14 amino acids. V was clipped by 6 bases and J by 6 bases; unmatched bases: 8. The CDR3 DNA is TGTGCCAGCAGTCAGGGGGTTAGTCTCAATGAGCAGTTCTTC. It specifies CASSQGVSLNEQFF.

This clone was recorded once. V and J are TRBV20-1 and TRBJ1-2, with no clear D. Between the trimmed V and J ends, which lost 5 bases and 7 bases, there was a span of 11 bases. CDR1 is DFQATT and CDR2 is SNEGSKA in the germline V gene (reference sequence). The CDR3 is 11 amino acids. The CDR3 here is CSAEVRGGYTF. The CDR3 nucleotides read TGCAGTGCTGAGGTGAGAGGTGGCTACACCTTC.

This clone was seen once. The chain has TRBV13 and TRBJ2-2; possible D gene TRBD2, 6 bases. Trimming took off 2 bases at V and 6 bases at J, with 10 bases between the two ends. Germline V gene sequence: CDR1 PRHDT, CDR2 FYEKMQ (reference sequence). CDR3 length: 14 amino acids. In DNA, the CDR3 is TGTGCCAGCAGCTTACCTAGCGACTCCGGGGAGCTGTTTTTT. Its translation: CASSLPSDSGELFF.

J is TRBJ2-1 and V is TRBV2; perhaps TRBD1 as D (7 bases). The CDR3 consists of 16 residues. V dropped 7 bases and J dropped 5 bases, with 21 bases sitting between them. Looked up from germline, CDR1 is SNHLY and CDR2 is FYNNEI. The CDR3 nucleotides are TGTGCCAGCATCGAACAGGGGCTAGCGAATAACAATGAGCAGTTCTTC. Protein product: CASIEQGLANNNEQFF.

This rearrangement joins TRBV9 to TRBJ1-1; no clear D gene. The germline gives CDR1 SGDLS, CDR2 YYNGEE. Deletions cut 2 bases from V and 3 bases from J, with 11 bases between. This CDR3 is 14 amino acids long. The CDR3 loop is CASSVNSGDTEAFF. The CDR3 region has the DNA TGTGCCAGCAGCGTCAACAGCGGGGACACTGAAGCTTTCTTT.

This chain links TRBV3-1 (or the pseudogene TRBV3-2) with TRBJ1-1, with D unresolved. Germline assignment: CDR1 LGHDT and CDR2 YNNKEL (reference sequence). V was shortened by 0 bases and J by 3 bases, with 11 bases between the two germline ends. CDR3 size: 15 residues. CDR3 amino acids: CASSQDRIGDTEAFF. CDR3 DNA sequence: TGTGCCAGCAGCCAAGACCGCATTGGTGACACTGAAGCTTTCTTT.

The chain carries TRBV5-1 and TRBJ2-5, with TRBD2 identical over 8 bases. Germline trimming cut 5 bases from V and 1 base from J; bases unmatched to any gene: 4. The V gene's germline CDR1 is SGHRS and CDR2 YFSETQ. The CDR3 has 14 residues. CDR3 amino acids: CASRLAGGQETQYF. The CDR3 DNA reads TGCGCCAGCAGACTGGCGGGGGGCCAAGAGACCCAGTACTTC.

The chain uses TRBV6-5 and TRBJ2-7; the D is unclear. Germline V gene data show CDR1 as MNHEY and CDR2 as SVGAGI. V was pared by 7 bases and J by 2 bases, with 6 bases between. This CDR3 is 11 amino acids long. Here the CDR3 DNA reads TGTGCCAGCATCGGTGCCTACGAGCAGTACTTC. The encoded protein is CASIGAYEQYF.

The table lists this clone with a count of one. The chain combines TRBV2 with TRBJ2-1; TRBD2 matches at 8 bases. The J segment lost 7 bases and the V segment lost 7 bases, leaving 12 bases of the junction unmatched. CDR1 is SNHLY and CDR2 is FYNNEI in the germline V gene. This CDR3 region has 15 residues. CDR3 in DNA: TGTGCCAGCAAGCGGGAGTCCGCCCGGGAGAATGAGCAGTTCTTC. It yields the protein CASKRESARENEQFF.

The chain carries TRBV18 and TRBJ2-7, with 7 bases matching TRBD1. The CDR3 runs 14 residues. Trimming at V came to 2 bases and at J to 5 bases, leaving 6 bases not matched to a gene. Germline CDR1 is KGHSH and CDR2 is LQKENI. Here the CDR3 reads CASSPALQGNEQYF. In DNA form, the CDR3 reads TGTGCCAGCTCACCAGCACTACAGGGGAACGAGCAGTACTTC.

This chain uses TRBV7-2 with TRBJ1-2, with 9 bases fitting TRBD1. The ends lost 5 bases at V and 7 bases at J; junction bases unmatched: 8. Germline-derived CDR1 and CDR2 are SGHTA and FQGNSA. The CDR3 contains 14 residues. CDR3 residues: CASSPRTGEVGYTF. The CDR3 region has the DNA TGTGCCAGCAGCCCCCGGACAGGGGAAGTTGGCTACACCTTC.

CDR3 sequence: CASSPPTGVANTGELFF. For the CDR3, the DNA is TGTGCCAGCTCACCACCGACAGGGGTGGCGAACACCGGGGAGCTGTTTTTT. V usage is TRBV18 and J usage is TRBJ2-2; 8 nucleotides line up with TRBD1. V was clipped by 0 bases and J by 0 bases; unmatched bases: 3. Germline assignment: CDR1 KGHSH and CDR2 LQKENI. The CDR3 runs to 17 residues.

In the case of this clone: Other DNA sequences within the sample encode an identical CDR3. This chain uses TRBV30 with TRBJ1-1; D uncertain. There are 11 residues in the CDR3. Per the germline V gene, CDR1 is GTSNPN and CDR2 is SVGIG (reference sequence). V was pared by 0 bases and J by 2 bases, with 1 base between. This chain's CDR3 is CAWSVNTEAFF. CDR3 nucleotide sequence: TGTGCCTGGAGTGTAAACACTGAAGCTTTCTTT.

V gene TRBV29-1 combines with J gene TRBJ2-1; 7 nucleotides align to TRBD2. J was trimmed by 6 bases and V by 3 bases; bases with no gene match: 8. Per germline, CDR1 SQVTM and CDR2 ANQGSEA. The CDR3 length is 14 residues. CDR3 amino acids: CSVDGVWTSNEQFF. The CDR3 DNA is TGCAGCGTTGATGGCGTCTGGACTAGCAATGAGCAGTTCTTC.

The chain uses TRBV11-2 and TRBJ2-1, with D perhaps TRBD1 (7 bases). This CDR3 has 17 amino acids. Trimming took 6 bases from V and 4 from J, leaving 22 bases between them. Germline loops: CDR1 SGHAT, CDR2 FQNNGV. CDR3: CASRDGRGAGSYNEQFF. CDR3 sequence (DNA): TGTGCCAGCAGAGATGGCAGGGGGGCTGGGTCGTACAATGAGCAGTTCTTC.

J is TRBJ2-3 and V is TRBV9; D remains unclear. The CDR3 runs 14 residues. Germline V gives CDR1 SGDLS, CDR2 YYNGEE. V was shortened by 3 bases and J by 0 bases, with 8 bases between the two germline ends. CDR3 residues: CASSATTSTDTQYF. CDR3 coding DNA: TGTGCCAGCAGCGCAACCACTAGCACAGATACGCAGTATTTT.

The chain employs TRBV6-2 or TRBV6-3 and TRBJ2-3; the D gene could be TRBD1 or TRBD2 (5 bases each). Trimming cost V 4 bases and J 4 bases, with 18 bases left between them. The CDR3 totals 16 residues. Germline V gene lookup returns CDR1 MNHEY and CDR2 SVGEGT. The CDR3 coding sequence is TGTGCCAGCAGTTTCCGGGGCCAAGGGTGGTCAGATACGCAGTATTTT. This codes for CASSFRGQGWSDTQYF.

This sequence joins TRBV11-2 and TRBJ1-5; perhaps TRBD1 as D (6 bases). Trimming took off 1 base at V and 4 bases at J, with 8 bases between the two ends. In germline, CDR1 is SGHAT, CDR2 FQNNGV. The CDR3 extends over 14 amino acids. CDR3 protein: CASSLAGHNQPQHF. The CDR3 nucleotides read TGTGCCAGCAGCTTAGCGGGACATAATCAGCCCCAGCATTTT.